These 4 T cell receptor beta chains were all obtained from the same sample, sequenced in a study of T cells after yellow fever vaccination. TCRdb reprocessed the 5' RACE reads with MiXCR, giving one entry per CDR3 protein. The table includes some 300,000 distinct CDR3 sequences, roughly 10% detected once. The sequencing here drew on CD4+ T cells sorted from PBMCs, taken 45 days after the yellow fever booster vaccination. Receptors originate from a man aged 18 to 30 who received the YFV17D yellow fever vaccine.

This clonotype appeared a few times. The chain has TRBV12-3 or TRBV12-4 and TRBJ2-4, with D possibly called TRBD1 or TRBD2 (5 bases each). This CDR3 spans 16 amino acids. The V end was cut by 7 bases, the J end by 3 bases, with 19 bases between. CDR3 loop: CASNSRGVVSKNIQYF. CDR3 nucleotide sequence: TGTGCCAGCAACTCAAGGGGAGTGGTGAGCAAAAACATTCAGTACTTC.

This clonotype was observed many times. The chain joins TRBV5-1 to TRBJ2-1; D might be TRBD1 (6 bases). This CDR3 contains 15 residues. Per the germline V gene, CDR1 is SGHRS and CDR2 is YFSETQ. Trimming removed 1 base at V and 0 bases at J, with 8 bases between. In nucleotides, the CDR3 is TGCGCCAGCAGCTTGTTAGGGGGCTCCTACAATGAGCAGTTCTTC. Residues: CASSLLGGSYNEQFF.

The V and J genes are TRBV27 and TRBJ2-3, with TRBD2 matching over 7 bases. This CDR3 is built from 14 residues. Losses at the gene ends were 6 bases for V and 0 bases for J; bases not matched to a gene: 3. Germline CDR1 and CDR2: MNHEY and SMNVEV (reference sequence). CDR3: CASRLTSSTDTQYF. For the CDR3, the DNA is TGTGCCAGCAGGTTGACTAGCAGCACAGATACGCAGTATTTT.

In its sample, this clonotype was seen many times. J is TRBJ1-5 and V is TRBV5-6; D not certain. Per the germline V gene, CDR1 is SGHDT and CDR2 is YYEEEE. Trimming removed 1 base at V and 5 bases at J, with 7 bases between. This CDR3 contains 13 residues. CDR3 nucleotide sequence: TGTGCCAGCAGCTTGTCCTGGGATCAGCCCCAGCATTTT. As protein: CASSLSWDQPQHF.